The 25 T cell receptor beta chains presented below share a single source sample, sequenced in a study of blood T cell repertoires in COVID-19. Profiled with immunoSEQ multiplex PCR; TCRdb holds only in-frame clones, not every one. The table records over 50,000 clones, more than 75% of them present only once. The specimen sequenced was peripheral blood. The receptors derive from a human donor in a cohort sampled during active COVID-19.

The chain links TRBV5-1 to TRBJ1-1; D may be TRBD1 (6 bases). Per germline, CDR1 SGHRS and CDR2 YFSETQ. With 1 base removed from V and 4 bases from J, the gap between germline ends came to 11 bases. CDR3 size: 14 residues. DNA of the CDR3: TGCGCCAGCAGCTTGACAGGGACGGGCACTGAAGCTTTCTTT. Residues: CASSLTGTGTEAFF. Using reference TRBV5-1 and TRBJ1-1 for the parts outside the CDR3, the full variable domain is KAGVTQTPRYLIKTRGQQVTLSCSPISGHRSVSWYQQTPGQGLQFLFEYFSETQRNKGNFPGRFSGRQFSNSRSEMNVSTLELGDSALYLCASSLTGTGTEAFFGQGTRLTVV.

V is TRBV6-5 and J is TRBJ1-1; 7 nucleotides align to TRBD1. V shed 2 bases and J 7 bases; nucleotides not matched to a gene: 10. CDR1 is MNHEY and CDR2 is SVGAGI in the germline V gene. The CDR3 is 15 residues long. CDR3 bases: TGTGCCAGCAGTTACCAATTGACAGGGATTTTTGAAGCTTTCTTT. Residues: CASSYQLTGIFEAFF.

J is TRBJ1-5 and V is TRBV12-3 or TRBV12-4; TRBD1 matches at 7 bases. CDR3 length equals 13 residues. J gave up 4 bases and V 5 bases, and 2 bases lay outside the gene matches. As DNA, the CDR3 is TGTGCCAGCAGTCGGGACAGTAATCAGCCCCAGCATTTT. Amino acid sequence: CASSRDSNQPQHF.

This CDR3 reads CASSYDSFYEQYF. For the CDR3, the DNA is TGTGCCAGCAGTTACGACAGCTTCTACGAGCAGTACTTC. The J gene is TRBJ2-7, the V gene TRBV6-2 or TRBV6-3; TRBD1 is a possible D gene (5 bases). This CDR3 is built from 13 residues. Germline V CDR1 and CDR2: MNHEY, SVGEGT. V shed 2 bases and J shed 3 bases, with 8 bases lying between them.

The J gene is TRBJ1-2, the V gene TRBV9; D gene uncertain. V was cut by 4 bases and J by 8 bases, with 12 bases left in between. Germline V gives CDR1 SGDLS, CDR2 YYNGEE. The CDR3 is 12 residues long. The CDR3 reads CASSIRGEGYTF. As DNA, the CDR3 is TGTGCCAGCAGCATCCGGGGTGAGGGCTACACCTTC.

V usage is TRBV2 and J usage is TRBJ2-4; TRBD1 matches 7 bases. In germline, CDR1 is SNHLY, CDR2 FYNNEI. The CDR3 runs to 15 residues. Losses at the gene ends were 8 bases for V and 0 bases for J; bases not matched to a gene: 7. In nucleotides, the CDR3 is TGTGCCAGCTCAAGGGACAGTCTAGCCAAAAACATTCAGTACTTC. Protein sequence: CASSRDSLAKNIQYF.

The rearrangement joins TRBV7-2 to TRBJ2-7, with D possibly matching TRBD2 (6 bases). CDR1 and CDR2 (germline): SGHTA, FQGNSA. The CDR3 runs 14 residues. Trimming cost V 5 bases and J 5 bases, with 16 bases left between them. The CDR3 sequence: CASSPKGGFHEQYF. CDR3 DNA: TGTGCCAGCAGCCCCAAAGGAGGGTTCCACGAGCAGTACTTC.

The J gene is TRBJ2-7, the V gene TRBV11-3, with 7 bases identical to TRBD2. This CDR3 has 13 residues. Unmatched junction bases numbered 7, after V lost 10 bases and J lost 1 base. Germline CDR1 SGHNT, CDR2 YENEEA. CDR3 loop: CATEGGPSYEQYF. CDR3 in DNA: TGTGCCACGGAGGGAGGGCCGTCCTACGAGCAGTACTTC.

This chain links TRBV4-2 with TRBJ1-1, with TRBD1 as a possible D gene (6 bases). V lost 4 bases and J 5 bases, leaving 11 bases between the germline ends. Germline V gene data show CDR1 as LGHNA and CDR2 as YNFKEQ. This CDR3 has 13 residues. Here the CDR3 reads CASSRPRGTEAFF. The CDR3 nucleotides are TGTGCCAGCAGCCGACCCAGGGGTACTGAAGCTTTCTTT.

This clone was counted a few times. The chain employs TRBV5-4 and TRBJ1-1; D may be TRBD1 (6 bases). Looked up from germline, CDR1 is SGHNT and CDR2 is YYREEE (reference sequence). V lost 4 bases to trimming and J lost 5 bases, with 12 bases between them. The CDR3 length is 13 residues. CDR3 in amino acids: CASSSLQGTEAFF. Written as DNA, the CDR3 is TGTGCCAGCAGCAGCCTACAGGGTACTGAAGCTTTCTTT.

This chain uses TRBV10-2 with TRBJ1-1; unclear D gene. Trimming cost V 6 bases and J 11 bases, with 16 bases left between them. CDR3 length: 12 residues. Germline V gene sequence: CDR1 WSHSY, CDR2 SAAADI. The CDR3 reads CASRTGRGTAFF. The DNA of the CDR3 is TGCGCCAGCAGAACCGGACGGGGAACGGCTTTCTTT.

The rearrangement uses TRBV5-1 and TRBJ2-5; tentatively, D is TRBD1 (5 bases). Trimming left V 0 bases short and J 2 bases short, with 11 bases between. The CDR3 totals 15 residues. Germline-derived CDR1 and CDR2 are SGHRS and YFSETQ. The CDR3 sequence: CASSLGMGHQETQYF. CDR3 in DNA: TGCGCCAGCAGCTTGGGGATGGGGCATCAAGAGACCCAGTACTTC.

The chain uses TRBV19 and TRBJ2-2, with D possibly being TRBD2 (5 bases). V was shortened by 1 base and J by 8 bases, with 5 bases between the two germline ends. Germline V gives CDR1 LNHDA, CDR2 SQIVND (reference sequence). The CDR3 sequence is 12 residues long. For the CDR3, the DNA is TGTGCCAGTAGTATAGCGGGAGGGGAGCTGTTTTTT. Its translation: CASSIAGGELFF. Drawing the rest from reference TRBV19 and TRBJ2-2, the complete variable domain is DGGITQSPKYLFRKEGQNVTLSCEQNLNHDAMYWYRQDPGQGLRLIYYSQIVNDFQKGDIAEGYSVSREKKESFPLTVTSAQKNPTAFYLCASSIAGGELFFGEGSRLTVL.

V is TRBV7-9 and J is TRBJ2-2; 9 bases line up with TRBD1. Losses at the gene ends were 5 bases for V and 7 bases for J; bases not matched to a gene: 5. CDR1 SEHNR and CDR2 FQNEAQ come from the germline V gene (reference sequence). The CDR3 has 14 residues. This chain's CDR3 is CASSPGQGVGELFF. CDR3 sequence (DNA): TGTGCCAGCAGCCCGGGACAGGGTGTCGGGGAGCTGTTTTTT.

This clone is a singleton in its sample. The genes are TRBV7-2 and TRBJ2-3, with D possibly TRBD2 on 5 matching bases. Germline CDR1 reads SGHTA; CDR2 reads FQGNSA. The CDR3 runs to 13 residues. V was shortened by 5 bases and J by 6 bases, with 12 bases between the two germline ends. As DNA, the CDR3 is TGTGCCAGCAGCCCGAACCGAGGGGATACGCAGTATTTT. Encoded protein: CASSPNRGDTQYF.

The chain joins TRBV27 to TRBJ2-5; D uncertain. The CDR3 contains 14 residues. Trimming took off 6 bases at V and 1 base at J, with 12 bases between the two ends. Germline assignment: CDR1 MNHEY and CDR2 SMNVEV (reference sequence). The CDR3 DNA sequence: TGTGCCAGCAGCCGATACGGGTCCCAAGAGACCCAGTACTTC. Translating gives CASSRYGSQETQYF.

This chain joins TRBV6-5 and TRBJ1-5, with D possibly being TRBD1 (5 bases). The ends were cut back, 4 bases at V and 5 bases at J, with 18 bases in the middle. The CDR3 sequence is 16 residues long. Per the germline V gene, CDR1 is MNHEY and CDR2 is SVGAGI. The CDR3 coding sequence is TGTGCCAGCAGTTCGGGGGGAGAGGGAGTGGATCAGCCCCAGCATTTT. Its translation is CASSSGGEGVDQPQHF.

The rearrangement joins TRBV3-1 (or the pseudogene TRBV3-2) to TRBJ1-1; D unclear. V gave up 4 bases and J gave up 5 bases, with 20 bases separating them. CDR1 LGHDT and CDR2 YNNKEL come from the germline V gene (reference sequence). The CDR3 spans 16 residues. CDR3 loop: CASSPTQVRGGTEAFF. DNA for the CDR3: TGTGCCAGCAGCCCAACCCAGGTGCGGGGAGGGACTGAAGCTTTCTTT.

J is TRBJ2-5 and V is TRBV6-9; TRBD2 might be the D (6 bases). Trimming removed 4 bases from V and 1 base from J, with 13 bases in between. CDR3 length: 15 amino acids. The germline V gene has CDR1 MNHGY and CDR2 SVAAGI. The CDR3 here is CASSFLAALQETQYF. CDR3 sequence (DNA): TGTGCCAGCAGTTTCTTAGCGGCCCTCCAAGAGACCCAGTACTTC.

V gene TRBV6-1 combines with J gene TRBJ1-2; 10 nucleotides align to TRBD1. V trimming: 2 bases; J trimming: 6 bases; junction bases outside the gene matches: 6. CDR1 MNHNS and CDR2 SASEGT come from the germline V gene. The CDR3 has 15 amino acids. CDR3 protein: CASSEMTGGRNGYTF. CDR3 sequence (DNA): TGTGCCAGCAGTGAAATGACAGGGGGCAGGAATGGCTACACCTTC.

The chain uses TRBV2 and TRBJ1-6, with 7 bases matching TRBD1. After removal of 6 bases from V and 9 bases from J, the junction contained 11 bases not matched to a gene. This CDR3 is built from 15 residues. Looked up from germline, CDR1 is SNHLY and CDR2 is FYNNEI. CDR3 sequence reads: CASRGQAAEGSPLHF. CDR3 coding DNA: TGTGCCAGCAGAGGACAGGCCGCTGAAGGTTCACCCCTCCACTTT.

The rearrangement joins TRBV19 to TRBJ1-2; 7 bases map to TRBD1. Unmatched junction bases numbered 9, after V lost 4 bases and J lost 7 bases. In germline, CDR1 is LNHDA, CDR2 SQIVND (reference sequence). The CDR3 extends over 14 amino acids. The CDR3 DNA is TGTGCCAGTAGTACCCCTGACAGGGAAGCTGGCTACACCTTC. It encodes CASSTPDREAGYTF.

The CDR3 DNA reads as TGTGCCAGCAGCTTAAAACAGGGCAGTGAAGCTTTCTTT. The encoded protein is CASSLKQGSEAFF. The rearrangement links TRBV7-3 to TRBJ1-1, with TRBD1 as a possible D gene (6 bases). The CDR3 length is 13 residues. The germline CDR1 and CDR2 sequences are SGHTA and FQGTGA. V shed 1 base and J shed 7 bases, with 10 bases lying between them.

The genes are TRBV28 and TRBJ1-5; 7 nucleotides line up with TRBD1. Losses at the gene ends were 11 bases for V and 5 bases for J; bases not matched to a gene: 12. Germline CDR1 and CDR2: MDHEN and SYDVKM. The CDR3 has 14 amino acids. CDR3 nucleotide sequence: TGTGCCCTCCAAGGGGGACAGTTCGATCAGCCCCAGCATTTT. It specifies CALQGGQFDQPQHF. The full variable domain, in which reference TRBV28 and TRBJ1-5 provide the parts outside the CDR3, is DVKVTQSSRYLVKRTGEKVFLECVQDMDHENMFWYRQDPGLGLRLIYFSYDVKMKEKGDIPEGYSVSREKKERFSLILESASTNQTSMYLCALQGGQFDQPQHFGDGTRLSIL.

The rearrangement links TRBV7-9 to TRBJ2-1; the D gene is possibly TRBD2 (6 bases). V lost 2 bases and J 2 bases, leaving 22 bases between the germline ends. Germline V lookup: CDR1 SEHNR, CDR2 FQNEAQ (reference sequence). The CDR3 runs to 19 residues. The CDR3 here is CASSLLLIIGRSAYNEQFF. DNA of the CDR3: TGTGCCAGCAGCTTATTATTGATCATTGGGAGGTCAGCCTACAATGAGCAGTTCTTC.